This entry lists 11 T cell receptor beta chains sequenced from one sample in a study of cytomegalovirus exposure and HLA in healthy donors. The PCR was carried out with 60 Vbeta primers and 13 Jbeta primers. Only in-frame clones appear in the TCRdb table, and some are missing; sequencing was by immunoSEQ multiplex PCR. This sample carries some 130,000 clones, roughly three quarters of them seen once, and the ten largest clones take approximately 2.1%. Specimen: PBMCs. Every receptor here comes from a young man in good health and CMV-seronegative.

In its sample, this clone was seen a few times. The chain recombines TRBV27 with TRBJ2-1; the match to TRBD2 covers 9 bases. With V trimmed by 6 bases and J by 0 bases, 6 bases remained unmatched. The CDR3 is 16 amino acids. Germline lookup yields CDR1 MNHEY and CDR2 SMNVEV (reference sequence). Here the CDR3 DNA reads TGTGCCAGCAGACGTAATAGCGGGAGCTCCTACAATGAGCAGTTCTTC. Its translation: CASRRNSGSSYNEQFF.

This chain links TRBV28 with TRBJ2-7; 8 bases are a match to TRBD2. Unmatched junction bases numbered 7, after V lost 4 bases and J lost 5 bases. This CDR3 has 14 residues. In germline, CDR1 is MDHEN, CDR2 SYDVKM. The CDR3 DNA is TGTGCCAGCAGTTCAGCGGGAGTCAGCCACGAGCAGTACTTC. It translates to CASSSAGVSHEQYF.

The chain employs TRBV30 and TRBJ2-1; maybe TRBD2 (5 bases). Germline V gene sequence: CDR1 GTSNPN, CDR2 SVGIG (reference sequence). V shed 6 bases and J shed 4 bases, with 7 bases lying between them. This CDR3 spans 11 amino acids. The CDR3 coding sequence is TGTGCCTGCAGCGGATACAATGAGCAGTTCTTC. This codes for CACSGYNEQFF.

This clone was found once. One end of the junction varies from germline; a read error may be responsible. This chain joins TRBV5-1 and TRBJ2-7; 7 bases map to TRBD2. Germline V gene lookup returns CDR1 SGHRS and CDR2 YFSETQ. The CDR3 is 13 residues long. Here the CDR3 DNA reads TGTGCCAGCAGCCTAGCGGTCTCCTACGAGCAGTACTTC. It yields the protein CASSLAVSYEQYF. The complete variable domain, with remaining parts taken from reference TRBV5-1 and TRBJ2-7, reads KAGVTQTPRYLIKTRGQQVTLSCSPISGHRSVSWYQQTPGQGLQFLFEYFSETQRNKGNFPGRFSGRQFSNSRSEMNVSTLELGDSALYLCASSLAVSYEQYFGPGTRLTVT.

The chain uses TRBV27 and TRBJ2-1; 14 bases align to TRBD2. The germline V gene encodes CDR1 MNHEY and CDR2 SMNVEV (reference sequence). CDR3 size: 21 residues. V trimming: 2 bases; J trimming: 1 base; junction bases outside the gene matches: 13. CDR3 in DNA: TGTGCCAGCAGTTTAGGGGGCGGGGGACTAGCGGGAGTAAGGTCCTACAATGAGCAGTTCTTC. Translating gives CASSLGGGGLAGVRSYNEQFF.

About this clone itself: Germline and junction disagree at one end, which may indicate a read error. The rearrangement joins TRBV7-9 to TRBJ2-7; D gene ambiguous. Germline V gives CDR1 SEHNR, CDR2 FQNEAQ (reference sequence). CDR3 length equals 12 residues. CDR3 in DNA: TGTTCCAGCAGCTTAACAGCCTACGAGCAGTACTTC. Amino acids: CSSSLTAYEQYF.

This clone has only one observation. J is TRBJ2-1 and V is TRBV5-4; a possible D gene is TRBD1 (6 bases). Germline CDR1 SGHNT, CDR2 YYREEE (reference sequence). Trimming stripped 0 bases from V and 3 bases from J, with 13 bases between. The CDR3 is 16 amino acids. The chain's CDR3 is CASSLASGHNYNEQFF. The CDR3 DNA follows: TGTGCCAGCAGCTTGGCTTCGGGACACAACTACAATGAGCAGTTCTTC.

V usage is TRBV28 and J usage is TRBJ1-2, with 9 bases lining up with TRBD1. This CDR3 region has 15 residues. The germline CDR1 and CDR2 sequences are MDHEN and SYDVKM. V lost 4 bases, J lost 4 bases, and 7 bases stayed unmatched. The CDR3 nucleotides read TGTGCCAGCAGTTCCTACAGGGGGCCGGGCTATGGCTACACCTTC. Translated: CASSSYRGPGYGYTF.

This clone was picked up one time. CDR3 DNA sequence: TGTGCCAGCAGTCGTATTAATTCACCCCTCCACTTT. This gives the protein CASSRINSPLHF. The genes are TRBV6-5 and TRBJ1-6; D is unclear. This CDR3 has 12 residues. Between the trimmed V and J ends, which lost 5 bases and 6 bases, there was a span of 5 bases. CDR1 MNHEY and CDR2 SVGAGI come from the germline V gene.

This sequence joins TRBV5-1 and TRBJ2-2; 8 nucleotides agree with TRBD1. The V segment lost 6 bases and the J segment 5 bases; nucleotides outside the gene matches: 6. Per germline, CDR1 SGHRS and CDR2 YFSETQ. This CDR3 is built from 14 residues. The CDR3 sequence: CASIQGDGTGELFF. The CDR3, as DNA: TGCGCCAGCATACAGGGGGATGGAACCGGGGAGCTGTTTTTT.

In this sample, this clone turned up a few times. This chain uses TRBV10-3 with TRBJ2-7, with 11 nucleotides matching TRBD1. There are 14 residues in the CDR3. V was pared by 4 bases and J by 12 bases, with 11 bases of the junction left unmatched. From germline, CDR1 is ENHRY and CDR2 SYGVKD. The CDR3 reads CAISASGTGGDTYF. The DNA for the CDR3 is TGTGCCATCAGTGCCTCGGGGACAGGGGGGGATACGTACTTC.